This entry is about one T cell receptor beta chain. Antigen unknown. These data come from a study of regulatory T cells in long-lasting Graves disease. Broader study findings: Persistent patients had a count of shared public clonotypes (2,741) that exceeded that of new patients (around 960). Compared with new cases, persistent Graves' patients showed reduced TCR diversity.

The TCR beta library used iRepertoire HTBI primers with Arm-PCR amplification of CDR3. TCRdb itself ran the multiplex PCR reads through MiXCR, one entry per CDR3 protein. Counted here are fewer than 550,000 distinct CDR3 sequences, roughly 21% occurring once; the ten biggest clones make up roughly 7%. Sample time point: persistent/refractory GD, antithyroid drugs over 5 years with positive TRAb. The TCR library was made from RNA extracted from PBMCs. Graves' disease diagnosis used American Thyroid Association guidelines. The authors drew approximately 10 milliliters of peripheral blood into EDTA tubes. V lost 5 bases to trimming and J lost 1 base, with 4 bases between them. The CDR3 length is 12 residues. Germline CDR1 reads SGHAT; CDR2 reads FQNNGV.

The J gene is TRBJ2-3, the V gene TRBV11-2; D call uncertain. The sequences come from peripheral blood mononuclear cells (PBMCs), collected when the disease was refractory, from a patient treated with antithyroid drugs. The receptor was derived from a female donor with Graves disease. CDR3 loop: CASSIGTDTQYF. The CDR3, as DNA: TGTGCCAGCAGCATCGGCACAGATACGCAGTATTTT.